This TCR beta chain was recorded in a study of human CD8 memory T cell subsets. Cells classed as stem-like memory CD8+ T cells (TSTEM) were CCR7+ PD-1- TIGIT-. Buffy coats donated by healthy individuals were the origin of the PBMC. The authors obtained RNA from duplicate vials, each holding 150,000 sorted CD8+ T cells, for every subset. The CDR3 totals 13 residues. The TCR beta sequencing libraries came from UMI-labeled 5' RACE. From the 5' RACE reads, TCRdb lists one entry per CDR3 protein and no DNA. There are 15,000 to 20,000 distinct CDR3 sequences in the sample, with 5.5% to 6% held by the top ten.

The chain joins TRBV12-3 or TRBV12-4 to TRBJ1-2. Sequencing used CD8+ stem-like memory T cells (TSCM and TCM) sorted from PBMCs. Subset described: stem-like memory CD8 T cells (TSTEM), CCR7+ PD-1- TIGIT-. The receptor comes from a human donor in good health. The CDR3 here is CASSHGALQGYTF.